This T cell receptor (beta chain) was captured by sequencing in a study of cytomegalovirus exposure and HLA in healthy donors. The germline V and J ends were trimmed by 0 bases and 2 bases, with 7 bases remaining between them. The germline CDR1 and CDR2 sequences are MGHRA and YSYEKL. The CDR3 extends over 14 amino acids. 60 Vbeta and 13 Jbeta primers were used in PCR. Only in-frame clones appear in the TCRdb table, and some are missing; sequencing was by immunoSEQ multiplex PCR. Among some 130,000 clones, around four fifths were seen once, and the ten largest hold approximately 0.93%. The donors gave bone marrow, and they were healthy. This clone was counted between two and nine times. The sample has other DNA sequences that encode this CDR3 too.

V and J are TRBV4-1 and TRBJ1-1; D not resolved. The receptor comes from a human donor in good health. The specimen sequenced was PBMCs. This chain's CDR3 is CASSQETVNTEAFF. The CDR3 nucleotides are TGCGCCAGCAGCCAAGAAACAGTCAACACTGAAGCTTTCTTT.